This T cell receptor (beta chain) comes out of a study of T cell repertoires in cytomegalovirus infection. Study context: CMV infection plus the matching HLA type was flagged by public TCR beta signatures. Regarding the study as a whole: Summed public TCR beta family frequency identified CMV carriers bearing the relevant HLA. HLA-C-restricted CMV clonotypes gave the most frequent clonotype in two of eight donors.

A remark on this clonotype: As yet, its antigen is unknown.

This CDR3 region has 15 residues. Germline assignment: CDR1 MDHEN and CDR2 SYDVKM. The ends were cut back, 5 bases at V and 4 bases at J, with 17 bases in the middle. TCRdb itself ran the reads through MiXCR, one entry per CDR3 protein. The repertoire consists of fewer than 250,000 distinct CDR3 sequences, with around 12% occurring once and the leading ten covering 1.5% to 2%. This receptor was obtained from a human donor in good health (CMV status not recorded). Some clones in this sample may be carry-over from other donors' samples. V is TRBV28 and J is TRBJ1-2, with D unresolved. Source material: PBMCs. This CDR3 is CASSRTDIAAYGYTF. CDR3 sequence (DNA): TGTGCCAGCAGTCGGACCGACATCGCCGCCTATGGCTACACCTTC.